The 11 T cell receptor beta chains presented below share a single source sample, sequenced in a study of CD8 T cells in ankylosing spondylitis. Antigens for these TCRs are unknown. Study-wide results and limits: What seemed typical of ankylosing spondylitis blood was a TCR beta motif built from roughly 8 highly homologous variants.

TCRdb re-called the 5' RACE reads through MiXCR, storing one row per CDR3 protein. The repertoire holds 470,000 or so distinct CDR3 sequences, with approximately 26% as singletons. The sequenced sample consisted of blood, either unsorted or a sorted T cell fraction (not recorded which). The origin of the receptors is a male donor with ankylosing spondylitis.

This clonotype was counted only a few times. This chain links TRBV14 with TRBJ2-7; D is unresolved. This CDR3 region has 11 residues. The V gene's germline CDR1 is SGHDN and CDR2 FVKESK. The germline V and J ends were trimmed by 3 bases and 7 bases, with 7 bases remaining between them. The CDR3 DNA reads TGTGCCAGCAGCCACTCCTTAGAGCAGTACTTC. This sequence encodes CASSHSLEQYF.

This chain uses TRBV5-5 with TRBJ2-2; D uncertain. Germline values: CDR1 SGHKS, CDR2 YYEKEE (reference sequence). This CDR3 region has 13 residues. V gave up 4 bases and J gave up 6 bases, with 10 bases separating them. CDR3 DNA sequence: TGTGCCAGCAGCGGAGACCGGGCCGGGGAGCTGTTTTTT. Protein product: CASSGDRAGELFF.

This clonotype appeared a few times. J is TRBJ2-1 and V is TRBV29-1; 9 bases are shared with TRBD1. This CDR3 is built from 14 residues. J gave up 5 bases and V 3 bases, and 5 bases lay outside the gene matches. Germline assignment: CDR1 SQVTM and CDR2 ANQGSEA. The CDR3 sequence: CSVEGTGSHNEQFF. For the CDR3, the DNA is TGCAGCGTTGAGGGGACAGGGTCCCACAATGAGCAGTTCTTC.

This clonotype was counted between two and nine times. The chain employs TRBV20-1 and TRBJ1-1; tentative D call: TRBD1 (5 bases). This CDR3 is 13 amino acids long. V was pared by 1 base and J by 4 bases, with 10 bases between. From germline, CDR1 is DFQATT and CDR2 SNEGSKA (reference sequence). CDR3 nucleotide sequence: TGCAGTGCTAGAGGGGACCCGGCCACTGAAGCTTTCTTT. The encoded protein is CSARGDPATEAFF.

This clonotype was seen just once. V gene TRBV20-1 combines with J gene TRBJ2-2; D call uncertain. Germline CDR1 reads DFQATT; CDR2 reads SNEGSKA (reference sequence). Trimming took 3 bases from V and 1 from J, leaving 0 bases between them. The CDR3 is 11 amino acids. The CDR3 protein is CSARNTGELFF. CDR3 DNA: TGCAGTGCTAGGAACACCGGGGAGCTGTTTTTT.

The sample holds a few counts of this clonotype. The rearrangement uses TRBV7-2 and TRBJ2-1; D might be TRBD2 (7 bases). The CDR3 spans 16 residues. CDR1 is SGHTA, CDR2 FQGNSA, per germline. V was pared by 0 bases and J by 2 bases, with 11 bases between. The CDR3 DNA follows: TGTGCCAGCAGCTTAGCGGGAGGGGGGCCCTACAATGAGCAGTTCTTC. Protein: CASSLAGGGPYNEQFF.

J is TRBJ2-7 and V is TRBV6-2 or TRBV6-3; 12 bases are shared with TRBD2. Germline V lookup: CDR1 MNHEY, CDR2 SVGEGT. J was trimmed by 6 bases and V by 0 bases; bases with no gene match: 18. The CDR3 is 20 residues long. The CDR3 DNA reads TGTGCCAGCAGTTACTCGAATAGCCCACTAGCGGGAGGCCCCCGGGCCGAGCAGTACTTC. Translation gives CASSYSNSPLAGGPRAEQYF.

The chain combines TRBV4-2 with TRBJ2-3, with 9 positions matching TRBD1. Looked up from germline, CDR1 is LGHNA and CDR2 is YNFKEQ. V gave up 0 bases and J gave up 6 bases; unmatched junction bases: 1. The CDR3 runs 14 residues. The CDR3 protein is CASSQEDRGDTQYF. CDR3 sequence (DNA): TGTGCCAGCAGCCAAGAGGACAGGGGCGATACGCAGTATTTT.

This clonotype came up a few times. The gene calls are TRBV12-3 or TRBV12-4 and TRBJ2-1; maybe TRBD2 (7 bases). The CDR3 covers 14 residues. V was trimmed by 3 bases and J by 5 bases, leaving 11 bases between them. CDR3 nucleotides: TGTGCCAGCAGTTTGGGGGGGCTCAACAATGAGCAGTTCTTC. This sequence encodes CASSLGGLNNEQFF.

The chain recombines TRBV11-3 with TRBJ2-1, with 8 bases lining up with TRBD2. The CDR3 covers 15 residues. Trimming cost V 7 bases and J 5 bases; bases outside gene matches: 10. Germline lookup yields CDR1 SGHNT and CDR2 YENEEA. The CDR3 spells CASTWPVLADNEQFF. CDR3 DNA: TGTGCCAGCACTTGGCCGGTACTAGCGGACAATGAGCAGTTCTTC. The full variable domain, rest sourced from reference TRBV11-3 and TRBJ2-1, is EAGVVQSPRYKIIEKKQPVAFWCNPISGHNTLYWYLQNLGQGPELLIRYENEEAVDDSQLPKDRFSAERLKGVDSTLKIQPAELGDSAVYLCASTWPVLADNEQFFGPGTRLTVL.

This chain uses TRBV11-2 with TRBJ2-5, with D tentatively TRBD2 (5 bases). The CDR3 totals 15 residues. Looked up from germline, CDR1 is SGHAT and CDR2 is FQNNGV. V lost 1 base to trimming and J lost 1 base, with 10 bases between them. The CDR3 spells CASSLVGSPQETQYF. CDR3 DNA sequence: TGTGCCAGCAGCTTAGTTGGGAGTCCCCAAGAGACCCAGTACTTC.